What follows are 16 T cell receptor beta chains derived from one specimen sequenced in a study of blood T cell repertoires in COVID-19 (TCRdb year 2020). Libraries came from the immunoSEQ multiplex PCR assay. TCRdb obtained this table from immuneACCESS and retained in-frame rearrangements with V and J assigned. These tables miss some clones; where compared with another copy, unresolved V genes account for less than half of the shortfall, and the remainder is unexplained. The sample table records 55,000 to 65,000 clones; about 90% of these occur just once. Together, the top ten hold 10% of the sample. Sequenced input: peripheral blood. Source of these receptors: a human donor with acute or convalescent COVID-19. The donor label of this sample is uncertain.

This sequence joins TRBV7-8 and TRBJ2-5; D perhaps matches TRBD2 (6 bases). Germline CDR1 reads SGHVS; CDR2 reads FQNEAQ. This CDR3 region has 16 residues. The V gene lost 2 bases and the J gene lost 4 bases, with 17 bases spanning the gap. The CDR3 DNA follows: TGTGCCAGCAGCTTACTCTCCACTAGCCTTGGAGAGACCCAGTACTTC. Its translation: CASSLLSTSLGETQYF. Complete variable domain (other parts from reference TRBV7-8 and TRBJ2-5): GAGVSQSPRYKVAKRGQDVALRCDPISGHVSLFWYQQALGQGPEFLTYFQNEAQLDKSGLPSDRFFAERPEGSVSTLKIQRTQQEDSAVYLCASSLLSTSLGETQYFGPGTRLLVL.

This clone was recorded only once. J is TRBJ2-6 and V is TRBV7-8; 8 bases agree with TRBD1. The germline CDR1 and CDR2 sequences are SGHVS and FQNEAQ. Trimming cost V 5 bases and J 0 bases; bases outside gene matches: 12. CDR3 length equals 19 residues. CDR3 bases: TGTGCCAGCAGCGGAGGAACAGGGGGTGCATTCTCTGGGGCCAACGTCCTGACTTTC. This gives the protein CASSGGTGGAFSGANVLTF.

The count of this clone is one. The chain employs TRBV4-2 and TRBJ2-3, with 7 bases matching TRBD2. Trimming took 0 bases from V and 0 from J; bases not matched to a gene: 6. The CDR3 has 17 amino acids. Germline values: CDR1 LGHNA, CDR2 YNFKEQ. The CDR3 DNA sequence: TGTGCCAGCAGCCAAGACCCAGGCGGGGGTAGCACAGATACGCAGTATTTT. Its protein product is CASSQDPGGGSTDTQYF.

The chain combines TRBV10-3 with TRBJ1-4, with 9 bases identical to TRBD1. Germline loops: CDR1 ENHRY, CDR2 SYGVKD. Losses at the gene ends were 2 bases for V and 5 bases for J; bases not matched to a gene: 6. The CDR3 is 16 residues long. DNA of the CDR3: TGTGCCATCAGTGAGCAGACAGGGGGGAAGAATGAAAAACTGTTTTTT. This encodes CAISEQTGGKNEKLFF.

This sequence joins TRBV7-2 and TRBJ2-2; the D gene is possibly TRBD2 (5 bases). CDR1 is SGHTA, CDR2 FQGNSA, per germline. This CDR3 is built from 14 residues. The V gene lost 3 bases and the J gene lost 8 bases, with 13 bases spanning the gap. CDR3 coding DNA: TGTGCCAGCAGCTTGCGGGCCCATAGGGGGGAGCTGTTTTTT. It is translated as CASSLRAHRGELFF.

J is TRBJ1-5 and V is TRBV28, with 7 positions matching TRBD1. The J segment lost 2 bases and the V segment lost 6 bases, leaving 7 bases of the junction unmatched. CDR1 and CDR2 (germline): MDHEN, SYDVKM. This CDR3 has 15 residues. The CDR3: CASSFPDRGNQPQHF. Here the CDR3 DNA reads TGTGCCAGCAGCTTCCCCGACAGGGGCAATCAGCCCCAGCATTTT.

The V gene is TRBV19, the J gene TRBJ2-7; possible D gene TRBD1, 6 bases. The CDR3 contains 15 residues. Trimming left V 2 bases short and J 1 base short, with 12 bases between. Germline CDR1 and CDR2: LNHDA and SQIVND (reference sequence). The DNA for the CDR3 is TGTGCCAGTAGTATACAAGGGGGAAATTCCTACGAGCAGTACTTC. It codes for CASSIQGGNSYEQYF.

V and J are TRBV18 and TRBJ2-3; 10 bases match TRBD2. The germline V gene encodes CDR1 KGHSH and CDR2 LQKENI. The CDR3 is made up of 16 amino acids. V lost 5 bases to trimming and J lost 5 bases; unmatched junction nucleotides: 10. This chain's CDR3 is CASSGYLAGVGDTQYF. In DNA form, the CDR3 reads TGTGCCAGCTCAGGGTACCTAGCGGGGGTCGGAGATACGCAGTATTTT. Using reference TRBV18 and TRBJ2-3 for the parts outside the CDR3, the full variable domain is NAGVMQNPRHLVRRRGQEARLRCSPMKGHSHVYWYRQLPEEGLKFMVYLQKENIIDESGMPKERFSAEFPKEGPSILRIQQVVRGDSAAYFCASSGYLAGVGDTQYFGPGTRLTVL.

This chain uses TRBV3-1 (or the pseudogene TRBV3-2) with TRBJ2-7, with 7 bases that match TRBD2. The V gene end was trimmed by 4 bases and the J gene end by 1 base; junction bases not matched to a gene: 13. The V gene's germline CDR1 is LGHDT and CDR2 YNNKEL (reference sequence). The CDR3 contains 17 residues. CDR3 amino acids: CASSPRPSGIKSYEQYF. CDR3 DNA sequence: TGTGCCAGCAGCCCACGCCCTAGCGGAATAAAGTCCTACGAGCAGTACTTC.

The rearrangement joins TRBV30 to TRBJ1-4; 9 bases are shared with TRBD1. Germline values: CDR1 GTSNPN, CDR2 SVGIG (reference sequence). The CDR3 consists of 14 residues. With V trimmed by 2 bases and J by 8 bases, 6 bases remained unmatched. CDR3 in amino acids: CAWSRGTGREKLFF. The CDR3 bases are TGTGCCTGGAGTAGGGGGACAGGGAGGGAAAAACTGTTTTTT.

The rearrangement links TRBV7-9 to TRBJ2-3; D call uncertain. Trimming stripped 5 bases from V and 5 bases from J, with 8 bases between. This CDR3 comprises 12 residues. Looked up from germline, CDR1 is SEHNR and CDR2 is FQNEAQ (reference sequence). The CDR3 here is CASSLGVDTQYF. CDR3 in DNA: TGTGCCAGCAGCCTAGGAGTAGATACGCAGTATTTT. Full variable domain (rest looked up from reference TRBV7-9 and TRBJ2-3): DTGVSQNPRHKITKRGQNVTFRCDPISEHNRLYWYRQTLGQGPEFLTYFQNEAQLEKSRLLSDRFSAERPKGSFSTLEIQRTEQGDSAMYLCASSLGVDTQYFGPGTRLTVL.

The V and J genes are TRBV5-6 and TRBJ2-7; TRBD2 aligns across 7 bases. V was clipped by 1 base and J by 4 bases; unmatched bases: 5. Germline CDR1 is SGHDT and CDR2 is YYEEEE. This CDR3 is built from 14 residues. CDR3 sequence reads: CASSLLTSSYEQYF. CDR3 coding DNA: TGTGCCAGCAGCTTGCTGACTAGCAGTTACGAGCAGTACTTC.

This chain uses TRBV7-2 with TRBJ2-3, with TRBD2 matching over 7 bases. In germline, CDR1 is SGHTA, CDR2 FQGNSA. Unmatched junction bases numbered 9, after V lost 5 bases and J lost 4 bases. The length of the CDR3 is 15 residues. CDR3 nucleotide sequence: TGTGCCAGCAGCCCAGAGCGGGGCGCTTCAGATACGCAGTATTTT. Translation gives CASSPERGASDTQYF.

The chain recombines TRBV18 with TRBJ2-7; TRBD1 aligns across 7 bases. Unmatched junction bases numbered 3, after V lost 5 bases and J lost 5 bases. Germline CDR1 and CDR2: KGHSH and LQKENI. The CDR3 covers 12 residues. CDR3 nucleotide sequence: TGTGCCAGCTCATCACAGGGGAACGAGCAGTACGTC. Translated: CASSSQGNEQYV.

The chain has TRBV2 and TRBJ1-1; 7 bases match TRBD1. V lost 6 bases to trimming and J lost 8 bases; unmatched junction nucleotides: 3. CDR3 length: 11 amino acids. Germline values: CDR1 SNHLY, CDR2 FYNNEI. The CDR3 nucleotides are TGTGCCAGCAGCTGGGACAGAGAAGCTTTCTTT. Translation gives CASSWDREAFF.

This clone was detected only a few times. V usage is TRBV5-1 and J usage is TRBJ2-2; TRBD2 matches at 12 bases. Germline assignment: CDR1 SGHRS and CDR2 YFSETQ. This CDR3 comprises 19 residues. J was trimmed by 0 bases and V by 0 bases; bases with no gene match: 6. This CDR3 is CASSLGSGTSGSNTGELFF. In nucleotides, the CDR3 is TGCGCCAGCAGCTTGGGGAGCGGGACTAGCGGGTCGAACACCGGGGAGCTGTTTTTT. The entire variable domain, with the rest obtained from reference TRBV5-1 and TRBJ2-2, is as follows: KAGVTQTPRYLIKTRGQQVTLSCSPISGHRSVSWYQQTPGQGLQFLFEYFSETQRNKGNFPGRFSGRQFSNSRSEMNVSTLELGDSALYLCASSLGSGTSGSNTGELFFGEGSRLTVL.